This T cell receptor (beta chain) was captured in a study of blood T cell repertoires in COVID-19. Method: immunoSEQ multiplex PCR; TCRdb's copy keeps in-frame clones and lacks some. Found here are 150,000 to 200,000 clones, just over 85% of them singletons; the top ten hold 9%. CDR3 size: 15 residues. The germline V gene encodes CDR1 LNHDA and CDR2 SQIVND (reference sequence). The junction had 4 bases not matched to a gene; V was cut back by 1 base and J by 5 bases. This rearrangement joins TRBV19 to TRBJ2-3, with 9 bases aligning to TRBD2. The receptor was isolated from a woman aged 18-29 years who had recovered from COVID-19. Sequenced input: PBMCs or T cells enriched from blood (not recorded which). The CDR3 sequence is CASSIAAGGKDTQYF. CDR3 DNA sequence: TGTGCCAGTAGTATAGCAGCGGGGGGAAAAGATACGCAGTATTTT.